The 27 T cell receptor beta chains presented below share a single source sample, sequenced in a study of T-cell reconstitution after alpha-beta-depleted transplantation in children. Preparing the TCRbeta library involved the use of unique molecular identifiers. Via MiXCR, TCRdb re-called the PCR reads, giving one row per CDR3 protein. The table shows about 200,000 distinct CDR3 sequences, with 5.5% to 7% occurring only once. The sample consisted of PBMCs, taken before TCRalphabeta/CD19-depleted stem cell transplant. The receptors originated from a girl under three years old with combined immunodeficiency, due to receive a stem cell transplant.

This clonotype was counted ten times or more. The chain combines TRBV2 with TRBJ2-1; D gene ambiguous. Germline V CDR1 and CDR2: SNHLY, FYNNEI. CDR3 length: 10 residues. With 4 bases removed from V and 6 bases from J, the gap between germline ends came to 1 base. The DNA for the CDR3 is TGTGCCAGCAGTGGCAATGAGCAGTTCTTC. Translation gives CASSGNEQFF. Using reference TRBV2 and TRBJ2-1 for the parts outside the CDR3, the full variable domain is EPEVTQTPSHQVTQMGQEVILRCVPISNHLYFYWYRQILGQKVEFLVSFYNNEISEKSEIFDDQFSVERPDGSNFTLKIRSTKLEDSAMYFCASSGNEQFFGPGTRLTVL.

This clonotype has at least ten counts. V usage is TRBV4-3 and J usage is TRBJ2-1; 8 nucleotides align to TRBD1. This CDR3 has 15 residues. V shed 6 bases, J shed 4 bases, and the junction held 8 bases outside the gene matches. Germline V gives CDR1 LGHNA, CDR2 YSLEER. The CDR3 DNA reads TGCGCCAGCAGTCTCCGACAGGGGAGGTACAATGAGCAGTTCTTC. It is translated as CASSLRQGRYNEQFF.

This clonotype has ten or more counts. V and J are TRBV28 and TRBJ2-1; D call uncertain. This CDR3 comprises 12 residues. Trimming removed 3 bases at V and 12 bases at J, with 12 bases between. Germline values: CDR1 MDHEN, CDR2 SYDVKM. CDR3 coding DNA: TGTGCCAGCAGTTTGACTTGGAACGGGCAGTTCTTC. Its translation: CASSLTWNGQFF.

This clonotype was observed a handful of times. The chain is built from TRBV5-1 and TRBJ2-7, with D possibly being TRBD1 (6 bases). V lost 7 bases and J lost 2, with 16 bases in between. The CDR3 length is 14 residues. Germline V gene sequence: CDR1 SGHRS, CDR2 YFSETQ. The CDR3 here is CASGPTGSPYEQYF. The CDR3, as DNA: TGCGCCAGCGGGCCTACAGGGTCCCCCTACGAGCAGTACTTC.

Many counts were recorded for this clonotype. The chain joins TRBV15 to TRBJ1-3; 11 bases fit TRBD1. This CDR3 contains 14 residues. Germline-derived CDR1 and CDR2 are LNHNV and YYDKDF (reference sequence). After removal of 5 bases from V and 7 bases from J, the junction contained 4 bases not matched to a gene. CDR3 coding DNA: TGTGCCACCAGCGACCGGGACAGGGGGAACACCATATATTTT. Its translation is CATSDRDRGNTIYF.

This clonotype has at least ten counts. The J gene is TRBJ2-1, the V gene TRBV20-1, with D unresolved. Germline CDR1 DFQATT, CDR2 SNEGSKA (reference sequence). The CDR3 is 17 amino acids. CDR3 in DNA: TGCAGCGTCGACACCTTGACCGTCATGGGCTCCTACAATGAGCAGTTCTTC. Amino acid sequence: CSVDTLTVMGSYNEQFF.

There are many counts of this clonotype. This chain links TRBV7-6 with TRBJ1-2; TRBD1 matches 8 bases. Germline lookup yields CDR1 SGHVS and CDR2 FNYEAQ. This CDR3 has 13 residues. V dropped 3 bases and J dropped 7; count of bases not matched to a gene: 4. The CDR3 DNA reads as TGTGCCAGCAGCTTCCCACAGGGGGGTGGCTACACCTTC. Its translation: CASSFPQGGGYTF.

Ten or more counts support this clonotype. The V and J genes are TRBV19 and TRBJ1-2; D gene uncertain. Germline CDR1 reads LNHDA; CDR2 reads SQIVND (reference sequence). The length of the CDR3 is 12 residues. Trimming left V 4 bases short and J 3 bases short, with 6 bases between. CDR3 protein: CASSSGHYGYTF. Written as DNA, the CDR3 is TGTGCCAGTAGTAGCGGGCACTATGGCTACACCTTC.

At least ten counts were recorded for this clonotype. This chain connects TRBV10-3 to TRBJ2-1; D gene ambiguous. The CDR3 runs 20 residues. Germline assignment: CDR1 ENHRY and CDR2 SYGVKD. The V and J ends lost 0 bases and 6 bases respectively, with 27 bases between them. The chain's CDR3 is CAISESRSPPGPAVPNEQFF. The DNA for the CDR3 is TGTGCCATCAGTGAGTCCCGATCCCCTCCCGGGCCCGCAGTACCCAATGAGCAGTTCTTC.

This clonotype was seen many times. The chain combines TRBV12-3 or TRBV12-4 with TRBJ1-2, with D perhaps TRBD1 (6 bases). With 6 bases removed from V and 5 bases from J, the gap between germline ends came to 13 bases. The CDR3 totals 13 residues. The DNA for the CDR3 is TGTGCCAGCAGCCCCGGACAGCTGTATGGCTACACCTTC. Its protein product is CASSPGQLYGYTF.

This clonotype was seen at least ten times. This chain uses TRBV7-9 with TRBJ2-1; 12 bases fit TRBD2. The ends lost 6 bases at V and 4 bases at J; junction bases unmatched: 1. Germline V CDR1 and CDR2: SEHNR, FQNEAQ (reference sequence). The CDR3 has 14 amino acids. The CDR3 DNA reads as TGTGCCAGCAGGGGACTAGCGGGTTACAATGAGCAGTTCTTC. Translating it yields CASRGLAGYNEQFF.

This clonotype was counted ten times or more. The chain employs TRBV4-3 and TRBJ2-7; a weak D match, TRBD2 (7 bases). Trimming took off 0 bases at V and 5 bases at J, with 17 bases between the two ends. The germline V gene has CDR1 LGHNA and CDR2 YSLEER. CDR3 length: 16 amino acids. This CDR3 reads CASSQDRRGGRHEQYF. CDR3 in DNA: TGCGCCAGCAGCCAAGATAGGAGGGGGGGCCGCCACGAGCAGTACTTC.

This clonotype has ten or more counts. As DNA, the CDR3 is TGCAGTGCTAGAGATGTTAAGGTAGCGACTTACAATGAGCAGTTCTTC. This sequence encodes CSARDVKVATYNEQFF. This chain uses TRBV20-1 with TRBJ2-1; a possible D gene is TRBD2 (5 bases). Trimming took 0 bases from V and 4 from J, leaving 16 bases between them. CDR3 length equals 16 residues. Germline lookup yields CDR1 DFQATT and CDR2 SNEGSKA (reference sequence).

This clonotype was seen many times. The chain combines TRBV28 with TRBJ2-7, with a possible D match to TRBD2 (6 bases). The CDR3 has 14 residues. Germline V gene data show CDR1 as MDHEN and CDR2 as SYDVKM. Trimming removed 4 bases at V and 6 bases at J, with 16 bases between. The CDR3 here is CASSSVPRGGEQYF. The CDR3 DNA is TGTGCCAGCAGTTCGGTACCGCGGGGTGGCGAGCAGTACTTC.

The chain employs TRBV3-1 and TRBJ2-5; D is undetermined. The germline V gene has CDR1 LGHDT and CDR2 YNNKEL (reference sequence). The V end was cut by 3 bases, the J end by 2 bases, with 13 bases between. CDR3 size: 15 residues. CDR3 sequence: CASSHLQQPQETQYF. CDR3 DNA sequence: TGTGCCAGCAGCCATCTCCAGCAACCACAAGAGACCCAGTACTTC.

The chain uses TRBV20-1 and TRBJ1-5; 8 bases align to TRBD1. V gave up 5 bases and J gave up 8 bases; unmatched junction bases: 14. Per germline, CDR1 DFQATT and CDR2 SNEGSKA (reference sequence). The CDR3 is 15 residues long. CDR3 nucleotides: TGCAGTGCTGGACAGGGTACAGCTCCGGTGGAGCCCCAGCATTTT. Amino acid sequence: CSAGQGTAPVEPQHF.

In its sample, this clonotype was seen many times. The J gene is TRBJ2-7, the V gene TRBV25-1, with 8 bases aligning to TRBD1. This CDR3 is 15 amino acids long. V dropped 6 bases and J dropped 1; count of bases not matched to a gene: 8. CDR1 and CDR2 (germline): MGHDK, SYGVNS. CDR3 sequence: CASSPGGFGSYEQYF. The DNA of the CDR3 is TGTGCCAGCAGCCCAGGGGGCTTCGGGTCCTACGAGCAGTACTTC.

The chain links TRBV5-1 to TRBJ1-2; D uncertain. The CDR3 consists of 13 residues. Per germline, CDR1 SGHRS and CDR2 YFSETQ. Trimming left V 0 bases short and J 6 bases short, with 9 bases between. CDR3 in amino acids: CASSLEADHGYTF. In DNA, the CDR3 is TGCGCCAGCAGCTTGGAGGCAGATCATGGCTACACCTTC.

This chain joins TRBV4-1 and TRBJ2-2; 7 positions match TRBD1. Germline loops: CDR1 MGHRA, CDR2 YSYEKL. The CDR3 contains 18 residues. The V segment lost 3 bases and the J segment 5 bases; nucleotides outside the gene matches: 15. This CDR3 reads CASSQRGPGGVITGELFF. In DNA, the CDR3 is TGCGCCAGCAGCCAGAGAGGCCCAGGGGGTGTCATAACCGGGGAGCTGTTTTTT.

This clonotype has a count of ten or more. V and J are TRBV12-3 or TRBV12-4 and TRBJ2-7; TRBD2 agrees at 14 bases. The CDR3 runs to 15 residues. The J segment lost 3 bases and the V segment lost 5 bases, leaving 3 bases of the junction unmatched. The CDR3 sequence is CASSPTSGRGYEQYF. CDR3 nucleotide sequence: TGTGCCAGCAGTCCGACTAGCGGGAGGGGCTACGAGCAGTACTTC.

There are many counts of this clonotype. This sequence joins TRBV29-1 and TRBJ2-5; TRBD1 is a possible D gene (5 bases). Germline-derived CDR1 and CDR2 are SQVTM and ANQGSEA. Trimming stripped 2 bases from V and 5 bases from J, with 12 bases between. This CDR3 spans 13 amino acids. CDR3 coding DNA: TGCAGCGTTGAAAAGACAGTAGGCGAGACCCAGTACTTC. It codes for CSVEKTVGETQYF.

This clonotype was observed a handful of times. The chain uses TRBV28 and TRBJ2-3; 7 nucleotides align to TRBD2. V dropped 5 bases and J dropped 2; count of bases not matched to a gene: 4. Germline V CDR1 and CDR2: MDHEN, SYDVKM. The length of the CDR3 is 14 residues. CDR3 amino acids: CASSPLANTDTQYF. The CDR3 nucleotides read TGTGCCAGCAGTCCACTAGCGAACACAGATACGCAGTATTTT.

CDR3 DNA sequence: TGTGCCAGCAGTCCAGGACTAGCGGGAACATCCTACGAGCAGTACTTC. Translated: CASSPGLAGTSYEQYF. This sequence joins TRBV27 and TRBJ2-7; 12 nucleotides line up with TRBD2. This CDR3 is 16 amino acids long. V trimming: 5 bases; J trimming: 1 base; junction bases outside the gene matches: 6. The germline V gene has CDR1 MNHEY and CDR2 SMNVEV (reference sequence).

The sample holds many counts of this clonotype. V and J are TRBV4-3 and TRBJ1-5; 7 nucleotides align to TRBD1. V gave up 4 bases and J gave up 3 bases; unmatched junction bases: 18. CDR1 and CDR2 (germline): LGHNA, YSLEER. The CDR3 loop spans 19 amino acids. The chain's CDR3 is CASSPQLTGLSNANQPQHF. The CDR3 nucleotides read TGCGCCAGCAGCCCTCAATTGACAGGGTTGAGTAATGCCAATCAGCCCCAGCATTTT.

This clonotype was observed at least ten times. CDR3 DNA: TGTGCCAGCAGTTTCGAGGCGGGGGGGCCCTATGAGCAGTTCTTC. Translating it yields CASSFEAGGPYEQFF. V is TRBV12-3 or TRBV12-4 and J is TRBJ2-1; 9 bases align to TRBD2. V trimming: 3 bases; J trimming: 8 bases; junction bases outside the gene matches: 8. CDR3 size: 15 residues.

This clonotype has ten or more counts. V is TRBV25-1 and J is TRBJ2-2; D is ambiguous. The CDR3 is made up of 13 amino acids. Trimming took 0 bases from V and 7 from J, leaving 6 bases between them. CDR1 is MGHDK and CDR2 is SYGVNS in the germline V gene. Here the CDR3 DNA reads TGTGCCAGCAGTGAATACTTTAGCGGGGAGCTGTTTTTT. It is translated as CASSEYFSGELFF.

Many counts were recorded for this clonotype. The chain carries TRBV29-1 and TRBJ2-2; D possibly corresponds to TRBD1 (6 bases). The V gene lost 3 bases and the J gene lost 4 bases, with 12 bases spanning the gap. The CDR3 has 14 amino acids. CDR1 is SQVTM, CDR2 ANQGSEA, per germline. CDR3 sequence: CSVDRGASTGELFF. CDR3 in DNA: TGCAGCGTTGACAGGGGCGCGAGCACCGGGGAGCTGTTTTTT.